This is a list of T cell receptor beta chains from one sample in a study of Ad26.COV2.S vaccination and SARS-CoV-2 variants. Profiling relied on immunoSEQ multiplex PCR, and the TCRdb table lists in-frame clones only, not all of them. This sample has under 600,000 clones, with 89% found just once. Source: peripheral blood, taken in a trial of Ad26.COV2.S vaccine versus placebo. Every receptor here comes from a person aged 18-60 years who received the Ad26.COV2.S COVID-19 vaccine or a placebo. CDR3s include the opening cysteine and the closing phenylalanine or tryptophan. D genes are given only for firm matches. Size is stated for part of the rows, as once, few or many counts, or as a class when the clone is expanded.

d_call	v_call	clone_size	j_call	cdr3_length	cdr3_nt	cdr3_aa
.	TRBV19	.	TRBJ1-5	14	TGTGCCAGTAGTATTAGGGCCCGCAATCAGCCCCAGCATTTT	CASSIRARNQPQHF
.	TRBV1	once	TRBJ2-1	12	TGCACCAGCGGCGATTCGGGGGGTGAGCAGTTCTTC	CTSGDSGGEQFF
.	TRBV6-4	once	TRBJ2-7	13	TGTGCTCACAGGGGGGAGGGGACCCACGAGCAGTACTTC	CAHRGEGTHEQYF
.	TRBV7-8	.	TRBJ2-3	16	TGTGCCAGCACCAAAGGAGGTGGGACAAGCACAGATACGCAGTATTTT	CASTKGGGTSTDTQYF
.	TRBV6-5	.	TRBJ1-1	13	TGTGCCAGCAGCGGGACCAGGGTTAGCGAAGCTTTCTTT	CASSGTRVSEAFF
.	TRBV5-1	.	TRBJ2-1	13	TGCGCCAGCAGCTTGGGAGCCTACAATGAGCAGTTCTTC	CASSLGAYNEQFF
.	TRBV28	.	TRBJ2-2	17	TGTGCCAGCAGTGCCCCACTTAGCGAGGCAGGTACCGGGGAGCTGTTTTTT	CASSAPLSEAGTGELFF
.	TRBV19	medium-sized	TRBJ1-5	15	TGTGCCAGTAGTACCTGGGGGCAGGGCAATCAGCCCCAGCATTTT	CASSTWGQGNQPQHF
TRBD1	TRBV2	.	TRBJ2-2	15	TGTGCCAGCGGTACCGGGACAGGGACCACCGGGGAGCTGTTTTTT	CASGTGTGTTGELFF
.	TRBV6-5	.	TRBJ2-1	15	TGTGTGAGCAGTTCGAGGGGGTACTCCTACAATGAGCAGTTCTTC	CVSSSRGYSYNEQFF
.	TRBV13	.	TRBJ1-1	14	TGTGCCAGCAGCCTATACCGGGACCTAGGCCGAGCTTTCTTT	CASSLYRDLGRAFF
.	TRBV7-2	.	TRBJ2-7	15	TGTGCCAGCAGCGAGCAGCCTATGCCCTCCTACGAGCAGTACTTC	CASSEQPMPSYEQYF
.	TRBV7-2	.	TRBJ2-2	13	TGTGCCAGCAGCCTAGATCACACCCGGGAGCTGTTTTTT	CASSLDHTRELFF
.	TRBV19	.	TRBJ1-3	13	TGTGCCAGTACTACCGGACAAGGAAACACCATATATTTT	CASTTGQGNTIYF
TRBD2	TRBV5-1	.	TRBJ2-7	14	TGCGCCAGCAGCCGACTAGCCGCGAGCTACGAGCAGTACTTC	CASSRLAASYEQYF
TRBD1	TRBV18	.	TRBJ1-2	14	TGTGCCAGCTCACCAACCGGGACAGGGGGTGGCTACACCTTC	CASSPTGTGGGYTF
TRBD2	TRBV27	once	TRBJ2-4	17	TGTGCCAGCAGTCCACACGAACGACTAGCTCGTGGGTACATTCAGTACTTC	CASSPHERLARGYIQYF
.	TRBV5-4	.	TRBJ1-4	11	TGTGCCAGCAGCTTGGGGGAAAAACTGTTTTTT	CASSLGEKLFF
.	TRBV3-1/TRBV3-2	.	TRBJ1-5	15	TGTGCCAGCAGCCTGGGTATCGGGGGCTATCAGCCCCAGCATTTT	CASSLGIGGYQPQHF
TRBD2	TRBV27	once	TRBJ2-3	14	TGTGCCAGCAGTATTAGCGGGGCGGGAGATACGCAGTATTTT	CASSISGAGDTQYF
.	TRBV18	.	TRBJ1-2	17	TGTGCCAGCTCACCGGTACATGGACAAGGCAGTCATTATGGCTACACCTTC	CASSPVHGQGSHYGYTF
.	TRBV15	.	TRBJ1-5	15	TGTGCCACCAGCAGTGGACAGTATAGCAATCAGCCCCAGCATTTT	CATSSGQYSNQPQHF
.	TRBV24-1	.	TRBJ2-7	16	TGTGCCACCAGTGATACACCGGGACGCGGCACCTACGAGCAGTACTTC	CATSDTPGRGTYEQYF
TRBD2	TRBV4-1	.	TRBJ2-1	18	TGCGCCAGCAGCCAAGATGGACTAGCGGGAGGCCACTACAATGAGCAGTTCTTC	CASSQDGLAGGHYNEQFF
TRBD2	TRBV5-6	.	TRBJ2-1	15	TGTGCCAGCAGCCCCCCCCGCGGGAGTTACAATGAGCAGTTCTTC	CASSPPRGSYNEQFF
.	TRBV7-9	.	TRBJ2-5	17	TGTGCCAGCAGCTTATCAGCAGGTACGGCAACCGGAGGGACCCAGTACTTC	CASSLSAGTATGGTQYF
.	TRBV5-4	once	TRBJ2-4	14	TGTGCCAGCAGCTTGGTGGGGACCAAAAACATTCAGTACTTC	CASSLVGTKNIQYF
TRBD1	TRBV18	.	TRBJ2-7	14	TGTGCCAGCTCACCGGGGGACAGGGTCGACGAGCAGTACTTC	CASSPGDRVDEQYF
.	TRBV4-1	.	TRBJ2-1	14	TGCGCCAGCAGCCAAGCCGGTTTGTACAATGAGCAGTTCTTC	CASSQAGLYNEQFF
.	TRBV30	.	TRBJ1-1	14	TGTGCCTGGAGTGGTGGGCTTACGAACACTGAAGCTTTCTTT	CAWSGGLTNTEAFF
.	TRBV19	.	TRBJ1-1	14	TGTGCCAGTAGTATGGGGTGGAGGAACACTGAAGCTTTCTTT	CASSMGWRNTEAFF
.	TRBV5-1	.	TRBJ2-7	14	TGCGCCAGCAGCTTGAGTAGGGGGGATTACGAGCAGTACTTC	CASSLSRGDYEQYF
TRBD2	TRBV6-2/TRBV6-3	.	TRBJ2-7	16	TGTGCCAGCAGTTACGTCTTTCCCTCGGGGGGGCTCGAGCAGTACTTC	CASSYVFPSGGLEQYF
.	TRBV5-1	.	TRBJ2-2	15	TGCGCCAGCAGCTTGAGGCAGGGGGGGACCGGGGAGCTGTTTTTT	CASSLRQGGTGELFF
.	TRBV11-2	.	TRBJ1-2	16	TGTGCCAGCAGCTTAGACGGGGTTTCTGGGAACGGTGGCTACACCTTC	CASSLDGVSGNGGYTF
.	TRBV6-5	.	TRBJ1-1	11	TGTGCCAGCTGGGACCTCGGGCCGGCTTTCTTT	CASWDLGPAFF
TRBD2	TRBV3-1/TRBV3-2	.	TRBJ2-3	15	TGTGCCAGCAGCCGGACTAGCGGGAGCCCAGATACGCAGTATTTT	CASSRTSGSPDTQYF
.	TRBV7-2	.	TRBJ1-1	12	TGTGCCAGCAGCTTAGTGGGCAGGTCAGCTTTCTTT	CASSLVGRSAFF